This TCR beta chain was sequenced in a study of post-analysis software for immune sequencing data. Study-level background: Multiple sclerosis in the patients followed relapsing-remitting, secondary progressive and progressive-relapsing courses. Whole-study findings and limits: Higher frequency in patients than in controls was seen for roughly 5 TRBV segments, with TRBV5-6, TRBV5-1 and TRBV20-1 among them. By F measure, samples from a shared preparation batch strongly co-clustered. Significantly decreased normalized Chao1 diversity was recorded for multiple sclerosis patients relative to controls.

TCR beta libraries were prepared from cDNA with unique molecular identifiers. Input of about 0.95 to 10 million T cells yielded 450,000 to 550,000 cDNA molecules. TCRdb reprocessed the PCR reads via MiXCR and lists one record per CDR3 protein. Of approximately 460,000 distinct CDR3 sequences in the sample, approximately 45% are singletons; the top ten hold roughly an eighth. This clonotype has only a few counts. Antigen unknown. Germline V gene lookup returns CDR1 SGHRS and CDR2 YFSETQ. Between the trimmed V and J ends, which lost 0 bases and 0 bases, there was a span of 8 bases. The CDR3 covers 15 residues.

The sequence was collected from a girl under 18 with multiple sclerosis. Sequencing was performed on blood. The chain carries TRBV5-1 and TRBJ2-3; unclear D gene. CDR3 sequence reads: CASSLDTTSTDTQYF. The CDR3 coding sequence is TGCGCCAGCAGCTTGGATACAACTAGCACAGATACGCAGTATTTT.